Listed here are 24 T cell receptor beta chains from one sample, sequenced in a study of cytomegalovirus exposure and HLA in healthy donors. Primers included in the PCR were 60 Vbeta and 13 Jbeta primers. Sequencing was performed with immunoSEQ multiplex PCR; in TCRdb, only in-frame clones are kept and a portion is missing. The sample holds 140,000 to 150,000 clones, roughly 10% seen once. Sequencing was performed on PBMCs. All receptors derive from a middle-aged man in good health and CMV-seronegative.

This clone was counted between two and nine times. The chain links TRBV19 to TRBJ1-6; 9 bases map to TRBD1. V lost 5 bases, J lost 7 bases, and 6 bases stayed unmatched. The CDR3 is 15 residues long. Germline-derived CDR1 and CDR2 are LNHDA and SQIVND (reference sequence). The CDR3 region has the DNA TGTGCCAGTAGTGCCGGGACAGGGTACAATTCACCCCTCCACTTT. Its translation: CASSAGTGYNSPLHF.

The rearrangement joins TRBV6-6 to TRBJ2-5; TRBD1 matches 7 bases. The last part of the DNA fits TRBJ2-7 better; the J call may be wrong. Per germline, CDR1 MNHNY and CDR2 SVGAGI (reference sequence). This CDR3 comprises 14 residues. The CDR3: CASSRQTGPYEQYF. In DNA form, the CDR3 reads TGTGCCAGCAGTCGACAGACAGGGCCCTACGAGCAGTACTTC.

A note on this clone: This sample also contains other DNA sequences that code for the same CDR3. The rearrangement joins TRBV30 to TRBJ2-7; 11 bases line up with TRBD1. Trimming cost V 2 bases and J 6 bases; bases outside gene matches: 9. The CDR3 contains 15 residues. Germline CDR1 is GTSNPN and CDR2 is SVGIG (reference sequence). The CDR3 sequence is CAWSPDPGTGGEQYF. CDR3 in DNA: TGTGCCTGGAGTCCCGACCCCGGGACAGGGGGCGAGCAGTACTTC.

The rearrangement links TRBV14 to TRBJ2-7; the D gene is possibly TRBD1 (5 bases). Trimming pared 4 bases from V and 1 base from J, leaving 14 bases between. This CDR3 contains 15 residues. Germline V gives CDR1 SGHDN, CDR2 FVKESK. CDR3 protein: CASSPPRTTSYEQYF. The CDR3 DNA is TGTGCCAGCAGCCCCCCTCGGACAACTTCCTACGAGCAGTACTTC.

The chain recombines TRBV7-8 with TRBJ2-7; 13 nucleotides match TRBD2. Germline V gene lookup returns CDR1 SGHVS and CDR2 FQNEAQ. The CDR3 length is 16 residues. V dropped 5 bases and J dropped 1; count of bases not matched to a gene: 5. CDR3 residues: CASSQGLAGPSYEQYF. CDR3 in DNA: TGTGCCAGCAGCCAGGGACTAGCGGGACCTTCCTACGAGCAGTACTTC.

This rearrangement joins TRBV2 to TRBJ2-7; D might be TRBD1 (7 bases). V was pared by 6 bases and J by 3 bases, with 15 bases between. CDR3 length equals 14 residues. Per germline, CDR1 SNHLY and CDR2 FYNNEI. The CDR3 region is CASREQGGHYEQYF. DNA of the CDR3: TGTGCCAGCAGAGAGCAGGGGGGCCACTACGAGCAGTACTTC.

The genes are TRBV11-2 and TRBJ1-2; D is possibly TRBD1 (5 bases). This CDR3 has 14 residues. CDR1 is SGHAT, CDR2 FQNNGV, per germline. Trimming removed 0 bases at V and 5 bases at J, with 10 bases between. The CDR3 sequence: CASSLDLGPYGYTF. CDR3 bases: TGTGCCAGCAGCTTAGACCTGGGGCCATATGGCTACACCTTC.

The chain joins TRBV9 to TRBJ1-2, with D possibly matching TRBD1 (5 bases). Between the trimmed V and J ends, which lost 0 bases and 1 base, there was a span of 19 bases. Per the germline V gene, CDR1 is SGDLS and CDR2 is YYNGEE. The CDR3 is 18 residues long. The CDR3: CASSVAQGISLYNYGYTF. CDR3 in DNA: TGTGCCAGCAGCGTAGCTCAGGGAATCTCTTTATATAACTATGGCTACACCTTC. The full variable domain, its missing parts supplied by reference TRBV9 and TRBJ1-2, is DSGVTQTPKHLITATGQRVTLRCSPRSGDLSVYWYQQSLDQGLQFLIQYYNGEERAKGNILERFSAQQFPDLHSELNLSSLELGDSALYFCASSVAQGISLYNYGYTFGSGTRLTVV.

This clone has a handful of counts. This chain connects TRBV6-5 to TRBJ1-2; 8 positions agree with TRBD1. CDR1 is MNHEY, CDR2 SVGAGI, per germline. Trimming cost V 6 bases and J 0 bases; bases outside gene matches: 3. The CDR3 has 14 amino acids. CDR3 sequence (DNA): TGTGCCAGCAGCTCAGGGGGCCCTAACTATGGCTACACCTTC. It specifies CASSSGGPNYGYTF.

This clone was recorded a few times. The chain uses TRBV5-1 and TRBJ2-5; D uncertain. The length of the CDR3 is 13 residues. Germline V gene data show CDR1 as SGHRS and CDR2 as YFSETQ. V gave up 6 bases and J gave up 2 bases, with 11 bases separating them. CDR3 nucleotides: TGCGCCAGCACCCTAGAACAACAAGAGACCCAGTACTTC. Encoded protein: CASTLEQQETQYF.

This clone was seen a few times. The rearrangement uses TRBV10-3 and TRBJ1-2, with 10 bases fitting TRBD1. The CDR3 consists of 14 residues. Germline loops: CDR1 ENHRY, CDR2 SYGVKD. The V gene end was trimmed by 1 base and the J gene end by 8 bases; junction bases not matched to a gene: 4. CDR3 amino acids: CAISEWTGGKGYTF. For the CDR3, the DNA is TGTGCCATCAGTGAGTGGACAGGGGGTAAGGGCTACACCTTC.

This clone was seen more than once but under ten times. V usage is TRBV4-1 and J usage is TRBJ1-2; the match to TRBD1 covers 9 bases. Per the germline V gene, CDR1 is MGHRA and CDR2 is YSYEKL. The CDR3 covers 15 residues. J gave up 2 bases and V 4 bases, and 5 bases lay outside the gene matches. CDR3 sequence (DNA): TGCGCCAGCAGCCCGACAGGGGGTGGAAACTATGGCTACACCTTC. This codes for CASSPTGGGNYGYTF.

This clone was seen a handful of times. The chain recombines TRBV2 with TRBJ2-7, with 7 bases matching TRBD1. The junction had 8 bases not matched to a gene; V was cut back by 7 bases and J by 2 bases. The CDR3 spans 14 residues. Germline V gives CDR1 SNHLY, CDR2 FYNNEI. The DNA of the CDR3 is TGTGCCAGCATCTTGGGACAGTCAACCTACGAGCAGTACTTC. Its protein is CASILGQSTYEQYF.

J is TRBJ1-1 and V is TRBV20-1, with TRBD1 identical over 7 bases. The V gene's germline CDR1 is DFQATT and CDR2 SNEGSKA (reference sequence). CDR3 length: 11 amino acids. The V segment lost 6 bases and the J segment 5 bases; nucleotides outside the gene matches: 3. The CDR3 region has the DNA TGCAGTGCCAGGGGGGATACTGAAGCTTTCTTT. It encodes CSARGDTEAFF.

J is TRBJ2-2 and V is TRBV7-9; tentative D call: TRBD2 (6 bases). Germline values: CDR1 SEHNR, CDR2 FQNEAQ (reference sequence). The CDR3 covers 19 residues. Trimming took off 4 bases at V and 5 bases at J, with 26 bases between the two ends. The CDR3 DNA is TGTGCCAGCAGCTCATCGAAGGGCGCGGGGACGATGGCTACCGGGGAGCTGTTTTTT. It encodes CASSSSKGAGTMATGELFF.

The gene calls are TRBV2 and TRBJ2-5; 9 bases are shared with TRBD2. V dropped 4 bases and J dropped 3; count of bases not matched to a gene: 0. The CDR3 contains 13 residues. Germline CDR1 and CDR2: SNHLY and FYNNEI. CDR3 DNA sequence: TGTGCCAGCAGTGGACTAGCGGAAGAGACCCAGTACTTC. The encoded protein is CASSGLAEETQYF.

The sample holds a few counts of this clone. The rearrangement uses TRBV29-1 and TRBJ1-4; 10 bases are a match to TRBD1. This CDR3 contains 13 residues. Germline-derived CDR1 and CDR2 are SQVTM and ANQGSEA. Trimming at V came to 4 bases and at J to 8 bases, leaving 4 bases not matched to a gene. The CDR3 loop is CSVGGQGQEKLFF. CDR3 sequence (DNA): TGCAGCGTTGGGGGACAGGGGCAAGAAAAACTGTTTTTT.

The chain combines TRBV6-1 with TRBJ2-1; no clear D gene. The V gene's germline CDR1 is MNHNS and CDR2 SASEGT. The ends were cut back, 1 base at V and 14 bases at J, with 15 bases in the middle. This CDR3 contains 13 residues. DNA of the CDR3: TGTGCCAGCAGTGAAGTTCCTGCGGTACATAAGTTCTTC. Protein sequence: CASSEVPAVHKFF.

The chain recombines TRBV5-1 with TRBJ1-1; D is possibly TRBD1 (6 bases). Per the germline V gene, CDR1 is SGHRS and CDR2 is YFSETQ. The CDR3 loop spans 15 amino acids. Trimming took 0 bases from V and 1 from J, leaving 10 bases between them. CDR3 nucleotide sequence: TGCGCCAGCAGCTTGGAACAGGGTGGGAACACTGAAGCTTTCTTT. Amino acids: CASSLEQGGNTEAFF.

The chain carries TRBV6-5 and TRBJ2-7, with D unresolved. The CDR3 extends over 14 amino acids. V lost 6 bases to trimming and J lost 6 bases, with 18 bases between them. In germline, CDR1 is MNHEY, CDR2 SVGAGI. CDR3 sequence: CASRAQVGSAEQYF. The DNA for the CDR3 is TGTGCCAGCAGGGCCCAGGTTGGGTCGGCCGAGCAGTACTTC.

The gene calls are TRBV7-6 and TRBJ2-2; TRBD1 matches at 7 bases. This CDR3 comprises 17 residues. From germline, CDR1 is SGHVS and CDR2 FNYEAQ. V shed 5 bases, J shed 2 bases, and the junction held 11 bases outside the gene matches. The CDR3 sequence is CASSPQPGTANTGELFF. The CDR3 coding sequence is TGTGCCAGCAGCCCCCAACCCGGGACAGCCAACACCGGGGAGCTGTTTTTT. Full variable domain (remainder filled in from reference TRBV7-6 and TRBJ2-2): GAGVSQSPRYKVTKRGQDVALRCDPISGHVSLYWYRQALGQGPEFLTYFNYEAQQDKSGLPNDRFSAERPEGSISTLTIQRTEQRDSAMYRCASSPQPGTANTGELFFGEGSRLTVL.

In this sample, this clone turned up a few times. The chain uses TRBV7-2 and TRBJ1-5; D not certain. V was cut by 4 bases and J by 0 bases, with 4 bases left in between. The CDR3 is made up of 13 amino acids. Per germline, CDR1 SGHTA and CDR2 FQGNSA. CDR3 amino acids: CASSSYSNQPQHF. CDR3 nucleotides: TGTGCCAGCAGCTCGTATAGCAATCAGCCCCAGCATTTT.

This clone was observed a few times. The chain carries TRBV5-1 and TRBJ2-7; D remains unclear. Germline V CDR1 and CDR2: SGHRS, YFSETQ. The ends were cut back, 0 bases at V and 5 bases at J, with 6 bases in the middle. CDR3 length: 12 amino acids. CDR3 residues: CASSLGGHEQYF. The CDR3 region has the DNA TGCGCCAGCAGCTTGGGCGGTCACGAGCAGTACTTC.

The J gene is TRBJ2-1, the V gene TRBV6-5; 8 nucleotides match TRBD2. Germline loops: CDR1 MNHEY, CDR2 SVGAGI. This CDR3 contains 16 residues. Germline trimming cut 0 bases from V and 7 bases from J; bases unmatched to any gene: 8. CDR3 sequence: CASSYSRAGVINEQFF. CDR3 nucleotide sequence: TGTGCCAGCAGTTACTCGAGAGCGGGAGTAATTAATGAGCAGTTCTTC.